A selection of T cell receptor beta chains follows, all from one sample in a study of T cell clones after liver transplantation. The protocol was immunoSEQ multiplex PCR, while the TCRdb copy is restricted to in-frame clones and leaves out a portion. The sample includes about 70,000 clones, around 80% of them seen just once. Sample: CD4+ T cells from blood, taken 12 months after liver transplant. These receptors all stem from a human patient who received a liver transplant. Some T cells may be the graft donor's. Both conserved end residues are part of each CDR3. The D gene is left open where the match is weak. Expanded clones get a size class; other rows say once, few or many, or leave the size out.

>-|TRBJ2-7|TRBD2|TRBV18
TGTGCCAGCTCACCACAGGGTAGCGGGAGGGCCTCCTACGAGCAGTACTTC
CASSPQGSGRASYEQYF
>-|TRBJ1-4|TRBD1|TRBV28
TGTGCGAGCAAACCGCCGGGACAGGGGCTTAGAGAAAAACTGTTTTTT
CASKPPGQGLREKLFF
>-|TRBJ2-1|TRBD2|TRBV11-3
TGTGCCAGCAGCTTAGAAGCGGGAGAGGGGTATGAGCAGTTCTTC
CASSLEAGEGYEQFF
>medium-sized|TRBJ1-3|-|TRBV5-1
TGCGCCAGCAGCATAAAGACGGGAGAGTCCAAGGGAAACACCATATATTTT
CASSIKTGESKGNTIYF
>-|TRBJ1-2|TRBD1|TRBV5-1
TGCGCCAGCACAGACAGGGATTCGAACTATGGCTACACCTTC
CASTDRDSNYGYTF
>-|TRBJ2-7|-|TRBV9
TGTGCCAGCAGCGGGAGCTCCTACGAGCAGTACTTC
CASSGSSYEQYF
>-|TRBJ2-7|-|TRBV28
TGTGCCAGCACCCGATCAGGGTTCCTCTACGAGCAGTACTTC
CASTRSGFLYEQYF
>-|TRBJ1-2|TRBD1|TRBV5-6
TGTGCCAGCAGCTCTATCGACAGGGAATCAACTGGCTACACCTTC
CASSSIDRESTGYTF
>-|TRBJ1-2|-|TRBV7-8
TGTGCCAGCAGCCCCCAAGCAAAAGGCTATGGCTACACCTTC
CASSPQAKGYGYTF
>-|TRBJ2-1|-|TRBV27
TGTGCCAGCAGCACTAGCTTCCAAGGGGGCAATGAGCAGTTCTTC
CASSTSFQGGNEQFF
>-|TRBJ1-2|-|TRBV30
TGTGCCTGGAGCCCCCTGGAGGGCTATGGCTACACCTTC
CAWSPLEGYGYTF
>-|TRBJ1-1|TRBD1|TRBV18
TGTGCCAGCTCACTCGGACAGGGGGCTAGCACTGAAGCTTTCTTT
CASSLGQGASTEAFF
>-|TRBJ2-7|-|TRBV13
TGTGCCAGCAGCTTGCTTGGGAGGGGGGGTCCCGGCGAGCAGTACTTC
CASSLLGRGGPGEQYF
>-|TRBJ1-5|TRBD1|TRBV7-8
TGTGCCAGCAGCCACAACAGGGGTCGACAGCCCCAGCATTTT
CASSHNRGRQPQHF
>-|TRBJ2-5|-|TRBV5-4
TGTGCCAGCAGCCTCCAAGAGACCCAGTACTTC
CASSLQETQYF
>-|TRBJ2-1|TRBD2|TRBV18
TGTGCCAGCTCACCAAGGACTAGCGCCTACAATGAGCAGTTCTTC
CASSPRTSAYNEQFF
>-|TRBJ1-2|-|TRBV29-1
TGCAGCGTTGAAGGGACCCACTATGGCTACACCTTC
CSVEGTHYGYTF
>few|TRBJ1-1|-|TRBV6-5
TGTGCCAGCAGTTACTTGGGGGACACTGAAGCTTTCTTT
CASSYLGDTEAFF
>-|TRBJ2-7|TRBD1|TRBV19
TGTGCCAGTAGTACCGGGACAGGAGACGAGCAGTACTTC
CASSTGTGDEQYF
>-|TRBJ2-7|-|TRBV6-1
TGTGCCAGCGCCTCGTCGGAGCAGTACTTC
CASASSEQYF
>-|TRBJ2-1|-|TRBV14
TGTGCCAGCAGCCCCCTAGCTGCTACAGGGCGGAATGAGCAGTTCTTC
CASSPLAATGRNEQFF
>-|TRBJ1-2|TRBD1|TRBV2
TGTGCCAGTGGGGCACAGGGGTTAAGTAACTATGGCTACACCTTC
CASGAQGLSNYGYTF
>few|TRBJ2-4|TRBD1|TRBV7-9
TGTGCCAGCAGCGAATATAGACAGGGGGCAGCTAACATTCAGTACTTC
CASSEYRQGAANIQYF
>-|TRBJ1-5|-|TRBV28
TGTGCCAGCACCCAACAGGTGAATCAGCCCCAGCATTTT
CASTQQVNQPQHF
>few|TRBJ1-2|-|TRBV19
TGTGCCAGTAGCCCAACCCCACGCGATAAGTATGGCTACACCTTC
CASSPTPRDKYGYTF
>-|TRBJ2-1|TRBD2|TRBV9
TGTGCCAGCGCCCTAGGGGACTACAAGAATGAGCAGTTCTTC
CASALGDYKNEQFF
>once|TRBJ2-1|-|TRBV7-2
TGTGCCAGCAGTCGCGACTTTGCCGCCTCCTACAATGAGCAGTTCTTC
CASSRDFAASYNEQFF
>-|TRBJ1-1|-|TRBV13
TGTGCCAGCAGCTTAGTTTCCGGGAGGGGTTTCGTGGCCTGGACTGAAGCTTTCTTT
CASSLVSGRGFVAWTEAFF
>-|TRBJ2-1|TRBD2|TRBV5-1
TGCGCCAGCAGCTGGGGACTAGCGGGAGTTTACGATGAGCAGTTCTTC
CASSWGLAGVYDEQFF
>-|TRBJ2-1|TRBD2|TRBV9
TGTGCCAGCAGCCTTAGCGGGAGGGATGACGAGCAGTTCTTC
CASSLSGRDDEQFF
>-|TRBJ2-1|-|TRBV6-1
TGTGCCAGCAGTGAAAGGTGGGGGCCATACAATGAGCAGTTCTTC
CASSERWGPYNEQFF
>-|TRBJ2-6|TRBD1|TRBV28
TGTGCCAGCAGCCCAGGGGGATCTGGGGCCAACGTCCTGACTTTC
CASSPGGSGANVLTF
>-|TRBJ2-2|-|TRBV30
TGTGCCTGGAGTGTACCGGGACTCAACACCGGGGAGCTGTTTTTT
CAWSVPGLNTGELFF
>-|TRBJ1-5|-|TRBV28
TGTGCCAGCAGCCAAGACAGCCCCTTATTCCCCCAGCATTTT
CASSQDSPLFPQHF
>once|TRBJ1-1|-|TRBV11-2
TGTGCCAGCAGCTTAAATGGGCGTCGGCAAGCTTTCTTT
CASSLNGRRQAFF
>-|TRBJ2-1|TRBD2|TRBV9
TGTGCCAGCAGCGGCCAGCGGGATATTCTCTACAATGAGCAGTTCTTC
CASSGQRDILYNEQFF
>-|TRBJ2-7|TRBD2|TRBV27
TGTGCCAGCAGTTCATGGACTAGCGGGATCTACGAGCAGTACTTC
CASSSWTSGIYEQYF
>-|TRBJ1-1|TRBD1|TRBV5-1
TGCGCCAGCAGCCTACAGGGGGAGCACACTGAAGCTTTCTTT
CASSLQGEHTEAFF
>once|TRBJ1-2|-|TRBV28
TGTGCCAGCAGTTTACTTGTATGGGGTTCTAACTATGGCTACACCTTC
CASSLLVWGSNYGYTF
>-|TRBJ2-7|-|TRBV27
TGTGCCACCCTGTATTCCGGCGAGCAGTACTTC
CATLYSGEQYF
>once|TRBJ2-4|-|TRBV7-2
TGTGCCAGCAGCTTAGGGAGGAGTAGTCGGCTAGCCAAAAACATTCAGTACTTC
CASSLGRSSRLAKNIQYF
>-|TRBJ2-1|-|TRBV13
TGTGCCAGCAGCTCCCTCCGCAGTGAGCAGTTCTTC
CASSSLRSEQFF
>few|TRBJ1-3|-|TRBV7-6
TGTGCCAGCAGCTTAGGTGCGGGGGACTCTGGAAACACCATATATTTT
CASSLGAGDSGNTIYF
>-|TRBJ1-1|-|TRBV11-3
TGTGCCAGCAGCTTATGGATGGACACTGAAGCTTTCTTT
CASSLWMDTEAFF
>few|TRBJ2-2|TRBD1|TRBV7-3
TGTGCCAGCAGCTCTACGGGACAGGCGATGAGAACCACCGGGGAGCTGTTTTTT
CASSSTGQAMRTTGELFF
>-|TRBJ2-5|-|TRBV7-9
TGTGCCAGCAGCCTAGGAGGCTCCGGAGAGACCCAGTACTTC
CASSLGGSGETQYF
>few|TRBJ1-1|-|TRBV18
TGTGCCAGCTCACCCCGCAGGGCTAGCTCTGAAGCTTTCTTT
CASSPRRASSEAFF
>-|TRBJ2-2|-|TRBV18
TGTGCCAGCTCACCACGGAGAGGGGGGGACACCGGGGAGCTGTTTTTT
CASSPRRGGDTGELFF
>once|TRBJ2-6|-|TRBV28
TGTGCCAGCAGCGTAGGTCCAATGGGGGCCAACGTCCTGACTTTC
CASSVGPMGANVLTF
>-|TRBJ2-7|TRBD1|TRBV7-8
TGTGCCAGCAGTTGGACAGGGGGAGCCTACGAGCAGTACTTC
CASSWTGGAYEQYF
>once|TRBJ2-2|-|TRBV14
TGTGCCAGCAGCTCCCGACAGTTCGGGGAGCTGTTTTTT
CASSSRQFGELFF
>-|TRBJ2-5|-|TRBV11-1
TGTGCCAGCAGCTTAAGGACAAAAGAGACCCAGTACTTC
CASSLRTKETQYF
>-|TRBJ2-5|-|TRBV7-9
TGTGCCAGCAGCTTTGGTGGGGACGAGACCCAGTACTTC
CASSFGGDETQYF
>-|TRBJ2-1|-|TRBV2
TGTGCCAGCAGTGGGGGACCCCTCGCTGAGCAGTTCTTC
CASSGGPLAEQFF
>-|TRBJ2-5|-|TRBV27
TGTGCCAGCAGTTTCCGGGTACGGTACCAAGAGACCCAGTACTTC
CASSFRVRYQETQYF
>-|TRBJ2-1|TRBD2|TRBV5-6
TGTGCCAGCAGGACAAGCGGGAGCTCCTACAATGAGCAGTTCTTC
CASRTSGSSYNEQFF
>-|TRBJ1-1|-|TRBV2
TGTGCCAGCAGGGATTTAAGGGACACTGAAGCTTTCTTT
CASRDLRDTEAFF